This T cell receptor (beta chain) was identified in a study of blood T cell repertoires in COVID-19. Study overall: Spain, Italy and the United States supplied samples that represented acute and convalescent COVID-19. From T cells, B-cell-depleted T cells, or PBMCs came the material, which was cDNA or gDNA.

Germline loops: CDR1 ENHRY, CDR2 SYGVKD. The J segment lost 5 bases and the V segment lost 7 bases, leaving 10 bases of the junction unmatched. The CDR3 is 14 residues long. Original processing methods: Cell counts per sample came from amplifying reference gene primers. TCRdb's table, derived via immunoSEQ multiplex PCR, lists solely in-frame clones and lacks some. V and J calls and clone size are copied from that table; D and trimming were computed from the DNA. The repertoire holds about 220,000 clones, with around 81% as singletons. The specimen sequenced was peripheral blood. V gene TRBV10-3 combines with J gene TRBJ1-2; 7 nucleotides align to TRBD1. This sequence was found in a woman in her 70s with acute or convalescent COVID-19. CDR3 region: CAINPGTEAYGYTF. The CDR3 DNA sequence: TGTGCCATCAACCCAGGGACAGAAGCTTATGGCTACACCTTC.